In its sample, the clone carrying this T cell receptor (beta chain) was seen a few times. The CDR3 has 14 residues. With V trimmed by 2 bases and J by 4 bases, 2 bases remained unmatched. CDR1 LGHNA and CDR2 YSLEER come from the germline V gene. This sample is part of a study of blood T cell repertoires in COVID-19. Study-level information: Sites in the United States, Italy and Spain provided acute and convalescent COVID-19 samples. The analysed material was cDNA or gDNA that came from T cells, B-cell-depleted T cells, or PBMCs.

In the authors' workflow: Reference gene primer amplification gave nucleated cell count estimates. This table comes from immunoSEQ multiplex PCR, and its TCRdb copy is limited to in-frame clones, with some not included. The DNA gave D and trimming, while V, J and clone size come from that table. The table includes about 74,000 clones, approximately 86% detected once. J is TRBJ1-2 and V is TRBV4-3; 9 bases are shared with TRBD1. This receptor was taken from a woman aged 80 or older with active or convalescent COVID-19. Specimen: peripheral blood. The CDR3 DNA sequence: TGCGCCAGCAGCCAAACGACAGGGGGCTATGGCTACACCTTC. Translating it yields CASSQTTGGYGYTF.